A single sample gave rise to the 32 T cell receptor beta chains below, sequenced in a study of CXCR3-negative and CXCR3-positive naive CD8 T cells. Whole-study findings and limits: CXCR3-positive naive cells carried more hydrophobic TRB CDR3s than CXCR3-negative ones.

These receptors have no identified antigens. The libraries of TRB cDNA were constructed through 5' RACE using UMI labels. From the 5' RACE reads, TCRdb lists one entry per CDR3 protein and no DNA. The table for this sample gives around 110,000 distinct CDR3 sequences. The sequenced sample consisted of naive CXCR3+ CD8+ T cells from blood. Subset reported: CD45RO-CCR7+CD27+CD95- naive CD8+ T cells expressing CXCR3 (TNR3+). The receptors were gathered from a human donor in good health. Some clones in this sample may be carry-over from other donors' samples.

The chain has TRBV20-1 and TRBJ2-2; the TCRdb D gene call, TRBD1, has no DNA to confirm it. Germline V gene lookup returns CDR1 DFQATT and CDR2 SNEGSKA (reference sequence). The CDR3 is made up of 14 amino acids. The CDR3 is CSASPDRVTGELFF.

The chain recombines TRBV7-7 with TRBJ2-1. The CDR3 sequence is 15 residues long. The germline V gene encodes CDR1 SSHAT and CDR2 FNYEAQ (reference sequence). CDR3 region: CASSLDASGYNEQFF.

The chain has TRBV29-1 and TRBJ1-2. The germline gives CDR1 SQVTM, CDR2 ANQGSEA. CDR3 size: 13 residues. The CDR3 spells CSVEGRDGHGYTF.

The chain joins TRBV13 to TRBJ2-7; TCRdb's D gene call, TRBD1, goes unchecked for lack of DNA. The CDR3 covers 15 residues. Germline V lookup: CDR1 PRHDT, CDR2 FYEKMQ (reference sequence). The CDR3 region is CASSVEAGHSYEQYF.

The V call is TRBV18, the J call TRBJ1-1; TCRdb selects TRBD1, and the lack of DNA leaves this call unchecked. CDR1 is KGHSH, CDR2 LQKENI, per germline. The CDR3 contains 18 residues. CDR3 region: CASSPRSEATGMNTEAFF.

V usage is TRBV7-2 and J usage is TRBJ2-3; lacking DNA, the TRBD1 call made by TCRdb goes unchecked. Germline CDR1 reads SGHTA; CDR2 reads FQGNSA. There are 17 residues in the CDR3. CDR3 in amino acids: CAIRFDGTGGVVDTQYF.

The chain employs TRBV6-5 and TRBJ2-5; TCRdb selects TRBD2, and the lack of DNA leaves this call unchecked. This CDR3 contains 17 residues. CDR1 and CDR2 from the germline V gene are MNHEY and SVGAGI. The CDR3 sequence: CASSYGTSGSIGETQYF.

The chain combines TRBV28 with TRBJ2-4. Germline V CDR1 and CDR2: MDHEN, SYDVKM. This CDR3 is built from 16 residues. The CDR3 reads CASSLYQELAKNIQYF.

The rearrangement joins TRBV6-5 to TRBJ2-7. Germline V gives CDR1 MNHEY, CDR2 SVGAGI. The CDR3 runs 14 residues. CDR3 in amino acids: CASSTSGFTYEQYF.

V and J are TRBV29-1 and TRBJ2-1; TCRdb indicates TRBD2, and absent DNA this call remains unverified. The CDR3 is made up of 13 amino acids. Per the germline V gene, CDR1 is SQVTM and CDR2 is ANQGSEA. This chain's CDR3 is CSVEDLAGGEQFF.

The chain is built from TRBV30 and TRBJ1-1. The CDR3 covers 13 residues. Germline CDR1 and CDR2: GTSNPN and SVGIG (reference sequence). This chain's CDR3 is CAWSVTENTEAFF.

J is TRBJ2-5 and V is TRBV20-1; the TRBD1 assignment by TCRdb is unverifiable without DNA. Germline V lookup: CDR1 DFQATT, CDR2 SNEGSKA (reference sequence). The CDR3 covers 13 residues. CDR3 sequence reads: CSARGLGEETQYF.

V is TRBV28 and J is TRBJ2-7; there is no DNA to check the TCRdb D call of TRBD1. Per the germline V gene, CDR1 is MDHEN and CDR2 is SYDVKM. The CDR3 is 14 residues long. The CDR3 sequence: CASSLPGQSYEQYF.

The rearrangement links TRBV6-6 to TRBJ2-2. There are 14 residues in the CDR3. Germline-derived CDR1 and CDR2 are MNHNY and SVGAGI (reference sequence). This CDR3 is CTSSVDGNTGKLFF.

The chain employs TRBV12-3 or TRBV12-4 and TRBJ2-5; absent DNA, TCRdb's TRBD2 call cannot be checked. This CDR3 spans 14 amino acids. This CDR3 is CATGLSGRGETQYF.

The chain joins TRBV20-1 to TRBJ2-1; the D call from TCRdb, TRBD1, cannot be confirmed without DNA. The CDR3 contains 17 residues. Germline CDR1 DFQATT, CDR2 SNEGSKA (reference sequence). The CDR3 spells CSARDLRGSQSGNEQFF.

CDR3 region: CATSSERERNEQFF. The V gene is TRBV15, the J gene TRBJ2-1; TCRdb's D call of TRBD2 is untestable without DNA. The CDR3 loop spans 14 amino acids. Looked up from germline, CDR1 is LNHNV and CDR2 is YYDKDF (reference sequence).

The CDR3 protein is CASSVSFGDRTYEQYF. V is TRBV2 and J is TRBJ2-7; TCRdb outputs TRBD1, but without DNA this stays unchecked. Germline CDR1 SNHLY, CDR2 FYNNEI. This CDR3 contains 16 residues.

V gene TRBV12-3 or TRBV12-4 combines with J gene TRBJ2-1; TCRdb reports TRBD2, a call that lacks DNA to check it against. This CDR3 is 17 amino acids long. The CDR3 sequence is CASSLSRAGVDYNEQFF.

The V and J genes are TRBV18 and TRBJ2-7; the D call of TRBD2 rests on TCRdb alone, since no DNA is present to check it. This CDR3 comprises 15 residues. From germline, CDR1 is KGHSH and CDR2 LQKENI. CDR3 sequence reads: CASSPGGYSPNEQYF. Variable domain in full (rest from reference TRBV18 and TRBJ2-7): NAGVMQNPRHLVRRRGQEARLRCSPMKGHSHVYWYRQLPEEGLKFMVYLQKENIIDESGMPKERFSAEFPKEGPSILRIQQVVRGDSAAYFCASSPGGYSPNEQYFGPGTRLTVT.

The rearrangement uses TRBV7-3 and TRBJ2-3. CDR1 is SGHTA and CDR2 is FQGTGA in the germline V gene. This CDR3 has 15 amino acids. This CDR3 is CASSLGISLTDTQYF.

The chain carries TRBV7-3 and TRBJ2-3; checking the TCRdb D call of TRBD2 is not possible without DNA. The CDR3 runs 14 residues. Germline V CDR1 and CDR2: SGHTA, FQGTGA. CDR3 protein: CASSGGGGTDTQYF.

The V gene is TRBV12-3 or TRBV12-4, the J gene TRBJ2-1; TCRdb's D gene call, TRBD1, goes unchecked for lack of DNA. The length of the CDR3 is 15 residues. CDR3: CASRDGFMGDNEQFF.

The chain's CDR3 is CASSPSTLVEQYF. V is TRBV14 and J is TRBJ2-7. Germline-derived CDR1 and CDR2 are SGHDN and FVKESK. The CDR3 is made up of 13 amino acids.

The chain uses TRBV28 and TRBJ2-1; lacking DNA, the TRBD2 call made by TCRdb goes unchecked. The germline V gene has CDR1 MDHEN and CDR2 SYDVKM. CDR3 length: 17 residues. The CDR3 protein is CASSFGLAGVTSNEQFF.

J is TRBJ2-1 and V is TRBV14; TCRdb's assignment of TRBD1 cannot be checked, as there is no DNA. The CDR3 runs to 14 residues. Germline V lookup: CDR1 SGHDN, CDR2 FVKESK. This CDR3 reads CASSQRQAYNEQFF. The entire variable domain, with the rest obtained from reference TRBV14 and TRBJ2-1, is as follows: EAGVTQFPSHSVIEKGQTVTLRCDPISGHDNLYWYRRVMGKEIKFLLHFVKESKQDESGMPNNRFLAERTGGTYSTLKVQPAELEDSGVYFCASSQRQAYNEQFFGPGTRLTVL.

This chain uses TRBV5-4 with TRBJ2-5; TCRdb's D call of TRBD2 is untestable without DNA. Germline V gene lookup returns CDR1 SGHNT and CDR2 YYREEE (reference sequence). This CDR3 is 14 amino acids long. The CDR3 region is CASSLPDSQETQYF.

The chain is built from TRBV7-9 and TRBJ2-7. The CDR3 has 12 amino acids. Germline values: CDR1 SEHNR, CDR2 FQNEAQ (reference sequence). The CDR3 sequence is CASSFPKDEQYF.

V gene TRBV28 combines with J gene TRBJ2-3; TCRdb calls TRBD2, which cannot be checked without DNA. This CDR3 has 16 residues. Per the germline V gene, CDR1 is MDHEN and CDR2 is SYDVKM. The CDR3 sequence is CASSFELGPSTDTQYF. Looking up the rest from reference TRBV28 and TRBJ2-3 gives the full variable domain: DVKVTQSSRYLVKRTGEKVFLECVQDMDHENMFWYRQDPGLGLRLIYFSYDVKMKEKGDIPEGYSVSREKKERFSLILESASTNQTSMYLCASSFELGPSTDTQYFGPGTRLTVL.

This sequence joins TRBV2 and TRBJ2-7; checking the TCRdb D call of TRBD1 is not possible without DNA. The CDR3 has 16 residues. The germline V gene has CDR1 SNHLY and CDR2 FYNNEI. The CDR3 sequence is CASSPLGTAGKNEQYF.

The genes are TRBV7-9 and TRBJ1-1. This CDR3 comprises 14 residues. The V gene's germline CDR1 is SEHNR and CDR2 FQNEAQ (reference sequence). The CDR3: CASSLGGVNTEAFF.

This rearrangement joins TRBV12-3 or TRBV12-4 to TRBJ2-1. The CDR3 length is 15 residues. CDR3 sequence: CASSLPGRPYNEQFF.